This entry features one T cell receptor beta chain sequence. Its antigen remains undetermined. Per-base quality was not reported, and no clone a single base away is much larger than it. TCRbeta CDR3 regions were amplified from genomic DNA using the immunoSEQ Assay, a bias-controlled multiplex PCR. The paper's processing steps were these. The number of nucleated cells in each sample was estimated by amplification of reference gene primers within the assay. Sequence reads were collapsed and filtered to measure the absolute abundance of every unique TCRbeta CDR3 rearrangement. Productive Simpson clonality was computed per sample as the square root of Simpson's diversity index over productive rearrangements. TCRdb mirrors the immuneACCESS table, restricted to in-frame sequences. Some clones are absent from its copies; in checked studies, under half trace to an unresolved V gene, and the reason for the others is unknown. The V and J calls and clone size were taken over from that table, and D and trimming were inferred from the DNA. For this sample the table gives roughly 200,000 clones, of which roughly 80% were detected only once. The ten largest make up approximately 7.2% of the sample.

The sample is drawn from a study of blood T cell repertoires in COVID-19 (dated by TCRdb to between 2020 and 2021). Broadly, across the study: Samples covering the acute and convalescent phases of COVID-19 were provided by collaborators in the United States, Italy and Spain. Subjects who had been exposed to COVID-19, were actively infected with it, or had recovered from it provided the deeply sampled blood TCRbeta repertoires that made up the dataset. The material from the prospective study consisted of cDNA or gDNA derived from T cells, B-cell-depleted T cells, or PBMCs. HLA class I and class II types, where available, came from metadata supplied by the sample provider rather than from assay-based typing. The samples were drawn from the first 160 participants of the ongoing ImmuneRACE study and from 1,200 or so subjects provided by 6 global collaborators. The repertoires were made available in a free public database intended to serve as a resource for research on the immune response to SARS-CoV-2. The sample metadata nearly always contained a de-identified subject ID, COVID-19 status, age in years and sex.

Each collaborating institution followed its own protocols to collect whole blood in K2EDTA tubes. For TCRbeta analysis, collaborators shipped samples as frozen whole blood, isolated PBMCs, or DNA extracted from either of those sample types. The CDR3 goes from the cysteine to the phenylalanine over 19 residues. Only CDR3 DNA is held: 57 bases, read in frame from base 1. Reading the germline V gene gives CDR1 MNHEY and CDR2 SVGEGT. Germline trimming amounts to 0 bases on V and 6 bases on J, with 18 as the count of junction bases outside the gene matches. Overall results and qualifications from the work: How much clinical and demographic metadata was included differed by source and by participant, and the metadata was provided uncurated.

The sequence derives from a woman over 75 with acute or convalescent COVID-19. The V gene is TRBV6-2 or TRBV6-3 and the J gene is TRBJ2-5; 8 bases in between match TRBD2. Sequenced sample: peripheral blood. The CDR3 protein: CASSYSVILGAGDLKTQYF. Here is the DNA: TGTGCCAGCAGTTACTCGGTTATTCTAGGAGCGGGAGATTTAAAGACCCAGTACTTC.